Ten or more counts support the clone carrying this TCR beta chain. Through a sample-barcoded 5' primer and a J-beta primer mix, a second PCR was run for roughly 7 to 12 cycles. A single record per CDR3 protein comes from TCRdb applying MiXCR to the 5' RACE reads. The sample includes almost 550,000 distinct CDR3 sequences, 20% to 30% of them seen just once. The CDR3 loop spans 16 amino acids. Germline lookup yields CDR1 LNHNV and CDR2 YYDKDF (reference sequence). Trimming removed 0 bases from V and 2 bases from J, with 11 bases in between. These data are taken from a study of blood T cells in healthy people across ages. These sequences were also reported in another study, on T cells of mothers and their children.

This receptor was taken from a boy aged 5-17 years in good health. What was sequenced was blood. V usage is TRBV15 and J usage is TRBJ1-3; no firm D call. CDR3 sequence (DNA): TGTGCCACCAGCAGAGATACAGATCTTCCTGGAAACACCATATATTTT. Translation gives CATSRDTDLPGNTIYF.